Listed below are T cell receptor beta chains from one sample, sequenced in a study of T cell responses to AZD1222 COVID-19 vaccine. Profiled with immunoSEQ multiplex PCR; TCRdb holds only in-frame clones, not every one. The table has 150,000 to 200,000 clones, more than 85% seen once. The source was peripheral blood, collected on day 0 of AZD1222 vaccination. These TCRs come from an adult in good health. CDR3s include the opening cysteine and the closing phenylalanine or tryptophan. The order of the fields is J gene, D gene, V gene, CDR3 DNA, CDR3 protein. A D gene is named only where the DNA matches it firmly.

TRBJ1-6 | TRBD1 | TRBV6-5 | TGTGCCAGCAGTTACCGACAGGGGTATAATTCACCCCTCCACTTT | CASSYRQGYNSPLHF
TRBJ2-5 | . | TRBV12-5 | TGTGCTAGTGCGGGCTCTTGGGAGACCCAGTACTTC | CASAGSWETQYF
TRBJ1-1 | . | TRBV9 | TGTGCCAGCAGCGTCTCCCCGGGCACTGAAGCTTTCTTT | CASSVSPGTEAFF
TRBJ1-2 | . | TRBV4-1 | TGCGCCAGCAGCCCCGGGCCCCTGGGGTATGGCTACACCTTC | CASSPGPLGYGYTF
TRBJ1-2 | . | TRBV25-1 | TGTGCCAGCAGTGAACTCAGGGTAGGCGGCTACACCTTC | CASSELRVGGYTF
TRBJ2-2 | TRBD1 | TRBV5-1 | TGCGCCAGCAGCTTGGAGACAGGGGGTAGCACCGGGGAGCTGTTTTTT | CASSLETGGSTGELFF
TRBJ1-4 | . | TRBV3-1/TRBV3-2 | TGTGCCAGCAGCCAAGACCGGGGTGATGCAACTAATGAAAAACTGTTTTTT | CASSQDRGDATNEKLFF
TRBJ1-1 | TRBD1 | TRBV6-5 | TGTGCCAGCAGCTCTACCGGGACAGGGACCACTGAAGCTTTCTTT | CASSSTGTGTTEAFF
TRBJ2-2 | TRBD1 | TRBV6-1 | TGTGCCAGCAGTGACCCTTTTCGAGGGACAGGTACCGGGGAGCTGTTTTTT | CASSDPFRGTGTGELFF
TRBJ2-7 | TRBD1 | TRBV24-1 | TGTGCCACCAGTTCCGGGACAGACAACTACGAGCAGTACTTC | CATSSGTDNYEQYF
TRBJ2-5 | TRBD1 | TRBV13 | TGTGCCAGCAGCCCTGCAGGGGGTCGAGAGACCCAGTACTTC | CASSPAGGRETQYF
TRBJ1-3 | . | TRBV6-5 | TGTGCCAGCAGTTACGGCCAGAGCTCTGGAAACACCATATATTTT | CASSYGQSSGNTIYF